The text below deals with one TCR beta chain. Antigen: not known. The sample originates from a study of chemoradiotherapy in HPV16-positive cancers. Study results and caveats: During treatment, candidate HPV-specific clones and E7-related motifs expanded in tumor. For HPV16-positive patients, expanding HPV-responsive T cells associated with longer recurrence-free survival. HPV-specific T cells were functionally defined from only a couple of HPV16-positive patients.

V was pared by 1 base and J by 4 bases, with 3 bases of the junction left unmatched. CDR1 and CDR2 (germline): SEHNR, FQNEAQ (reference sequence). The CDR3 is 15 amino acids. Only in-frame clones appear in the TCRdb table, and some are missing; sequencing was by immunoSEQ multiplex PCR. The top ten clones hold 12% to 15% of a sample with about 17,000 clones, approximately 90% of them seen once. Over chemoradiotherapy, repertoires were sampled more than once. Specimen: blood, collected from a patient who underwent chemoradiotherapy. V is TRBV7-9 and J is TRBJ1-4; 7 positions match TRBD1. The receptor was derived from a human donor with HPV-associated anogenital cancer. The CDR3, as DNA: TGTGCCAGCAGCTTAGGGACAGGAATTAATGAAAAACTGTTTTTT. Protein: CASSLGTGINEKLFF. Filled out from reference TRBV7-9 and TRBJ1-4, the complete variable domain reads DTGVSQNPRHKITKRGQNVTFRCDPISEHNRLYWYRQTLGQGPEFLTYFQNEAQLEKSRLLSDRFSAERPKGSFSTLEIQRTEQGDSAMYLCASSLGTGINEKLFFGSGTQLSVL.